Sequencing of this T cell receptor beta chain was carried out in a study of blood T cell repertoires in COVID-19. Across the whole study: Sources were T cells, B-cell-depleted T cells, or PBMCs; the material itself was cDNA or gDNA.

Germline V gene sequence: CDR1 SGDLS, CDR2 YYNGEE. This CDR3 region has 16 residues. The V end was cut by 4 bases, the J end by 8 bases, with 19 bases between. In the authors' workflow: Amplification from reference gene primers served as the basis for estimated nucleated cell counts. Sequencing used immunoSEQ multiplex PCR; TCRdb keeps in-frame clones, though not all of them. V, J and clone size derive from that table, while D and trimming were established from the DNA sequence. Counted here are about 180,000 clones, around 85% occurring once; the ten biggest clones make up 6.2%. Sequences were obtained from PBMCs or T cells enriched from blood (not recorded which). This chain connects TRBV9 to TRBJ2-6; possibly TRBD1 for D (6 bases). The clonotype was recovered from a man in his forties or fifties who had recovered from COVID-19. The CDR3 coding sequence is TGTGCCAGCAGCTTAAGGACAGACCAGGAGTCCAACGTCCTGACTTTC. This sequence encodes CASSLRTDQESNVLTF.